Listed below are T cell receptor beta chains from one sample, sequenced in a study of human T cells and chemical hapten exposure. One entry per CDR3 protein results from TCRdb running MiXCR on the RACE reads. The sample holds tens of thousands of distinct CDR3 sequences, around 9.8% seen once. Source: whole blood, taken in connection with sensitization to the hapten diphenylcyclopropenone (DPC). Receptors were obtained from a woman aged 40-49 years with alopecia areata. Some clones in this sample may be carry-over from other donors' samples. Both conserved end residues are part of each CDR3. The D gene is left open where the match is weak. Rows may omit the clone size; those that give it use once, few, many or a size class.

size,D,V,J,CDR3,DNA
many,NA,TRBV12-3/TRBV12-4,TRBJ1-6,CASSLGRGLHF,TGTGCCAGCAGTTTAGGACGGGGGCTCCACTTT
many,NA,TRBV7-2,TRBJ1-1,CASSLAQTTEAFF,TGTGCCAGCAGCTTAGCCCAGACAACTGAAGCTTTCTTT
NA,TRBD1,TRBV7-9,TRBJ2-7,CASSSRLGQDSYEQYF,TGTGCCAGCAGCTCAAGGTTGGGACAGGACTCCTACGAGCAGTACTTC
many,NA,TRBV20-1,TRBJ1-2,CSARGGDSNYGYTF,TGCAGTGCTAGAGGCGGGGACTCTAACTATGGCTACACCTTC
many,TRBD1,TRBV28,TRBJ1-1,CASSSLPGQGNTEAFF,TGTGCCAGCAGTTCTTTACCGGGACAGGGGAACACTGAAGCTTTCTTT
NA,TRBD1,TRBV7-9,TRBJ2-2,CASSPGQGFPGELFF,TGTGCCAGCAGCCCGGGACAGGGGTTTCCCGGGGAGCTGTTTTTT
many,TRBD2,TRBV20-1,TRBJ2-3,CSAPRLAGTADTQYF,TGCAGTGCTCCCAGACTAGCGGGGACCGCAGATACGCAGTATTTT
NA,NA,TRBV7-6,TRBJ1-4,CASSLEADNEKLFF,TGTGCCAGCAGCTTAGAAGCGGATAATGAAAAACTGTTTTTT
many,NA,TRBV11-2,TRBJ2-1,CASSRSYNNEQFF,TGTGCCAGCAGCCGCAGCTACAACAATGAGCAGTTCTTC
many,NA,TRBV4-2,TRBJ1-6,CASSQEGPLSSYNSPLHF,TGTGCCAGCAGCCAAGAAGGACCTTTGAGCTCCTATAATTCACCCCTCCACTTT
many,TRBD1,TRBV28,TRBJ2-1,CASSSPGQQNEQFF,TGTGCCAGCAGTTCCCCGGGACAGCAAAATGAGCAGTTCTTC
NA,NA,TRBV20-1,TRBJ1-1,CSARRPRTEAFF,TGCAGTGCTAGAAGGCCGCGGACTGAAGCTTTCTTT
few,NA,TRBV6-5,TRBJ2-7,CASSYSSGHSSYEQYF,TGTGCCAGCAGTTACTCGTCAGGGCATAGCTCCTACGAGCAGTACTTC
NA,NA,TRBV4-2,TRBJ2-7,CASSPGTTYEQYF,TGTGCCAGCAGCCCGGGTACGACCTACGAGCAGTACTTC
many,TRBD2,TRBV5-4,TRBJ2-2,CASRGTGGPTTGELFF,TGTGCCAGCAGGGGGACGGGGGGGCCGACCACCGGGGAGCTGTTTTTT
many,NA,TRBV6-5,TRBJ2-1,CASSYGGEKQFF,TGTGCCAGCAGTTACGGAGGGGAGAAACAGTTCTTC
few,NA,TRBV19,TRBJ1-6,CASRNRDLLNSPLHF,TGTGCCAGTAGAAACCGGGACTTACTAAATTCACCCCTCCACTTT
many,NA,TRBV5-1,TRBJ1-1,CASSFNREDTEAFF,TGCGCCAGCAGCTTTAACAGGGAAGACACTGAAGCTTTCTTT
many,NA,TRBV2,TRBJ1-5,CASSGRQPMGNQPQHF,TGTGCCAGCAGTGGGAGACAGCCCATGGGCAATCAGCCCCAGCATTTT
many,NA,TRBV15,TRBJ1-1,CATSRDQDRMNTEAFF,TGTGCCACCAGCAGAGATCAAGACAGGATGAACACTGAAGCTTTCTTT
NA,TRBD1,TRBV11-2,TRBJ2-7,CASSWTGTGTYEQYF,TGTGCCAGCAGCTGGACCGGGACAGGGACCTACGAGCAGTACTTC
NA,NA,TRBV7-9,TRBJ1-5,CASSLGSVGNQPQHF,TGTGCCAGCAGCTTAGGCAGCGTGGGAAATCAGCCCCAGCATTTT
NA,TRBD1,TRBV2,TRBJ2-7,CASSFDRGREQYF,TGTGCCAGCAGTTTCGACAGGGGTCGGGAGCAGTACTTC
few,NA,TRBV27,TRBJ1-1,CASGRTEAFF,TGTGCCAGCGGCAGAACTGAAGCTTTCTTT
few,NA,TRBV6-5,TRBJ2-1,CASRDLGQYNEQFF,TGTGCCAGCAGGGACCTGGGCCAATACAATGAGCAGTTCTTC
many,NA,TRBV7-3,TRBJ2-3,CASSLFGGQVGKDTQYF,TGTGCCAGCAGCTTATTCGGAGGGCAGGTTGGGAAAGATACGCAGTATTTT
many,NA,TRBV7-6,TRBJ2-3,CASSLQVFTDTQYF,TGTGCCAGCAGCTTACAAGTTTTTACAGATACGCAGTATTTT
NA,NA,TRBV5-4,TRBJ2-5,CASSGTGSRGQETQYF,TGTGCCAGCAGCGGCACAGGGAGCAGGGGTCAAGAGACCCAGTACTTC
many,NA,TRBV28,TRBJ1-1,CASSLALTMRGEAFF,TGTGCCAGCAGTTTAGCGCTCACCATGAGGGGAGAAGCTTTCTTT
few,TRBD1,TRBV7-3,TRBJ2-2,CASSFPSQGAGGELFF,TGTGCCAGCAGCTTTCCCTCCCAGGGGGCTGGCGGGGAGCTGTTTTTT
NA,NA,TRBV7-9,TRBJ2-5,CASSFVAEETQYF,TGTGCCAGCAGCTTCGTGGCCGAAGAGACCCAGTACTTC
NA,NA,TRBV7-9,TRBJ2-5,CASSFHRLGQETQYF,TGTGCCAGCAGCTTCCACCGACTTGGTCAAGAGACCCAGTACTTC
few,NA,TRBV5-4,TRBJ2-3,CASSLGGGRATDTQYF,TGTGCCAGCAGCTTGGGTGGGGGTCGGGCCACAGATACGCAGTATTTT
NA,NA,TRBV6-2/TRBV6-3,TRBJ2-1,CASSYVGPHEQFF,TGTGCCAGCAGTTACGTTGGCCCCCATGAGCAGTTCTTC
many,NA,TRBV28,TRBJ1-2,CASSLGRRRNYGYTF,TGTGCCAGCAGTTTGGGTAGGCGGCGGAACTATGGCTACACCTTC
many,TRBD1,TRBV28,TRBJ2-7,CASSGPQGVLNYEQYF,TGTGCCAGCAGTGGACCTCAGGGGGTACTCAACTACGAGCAGTACTTC